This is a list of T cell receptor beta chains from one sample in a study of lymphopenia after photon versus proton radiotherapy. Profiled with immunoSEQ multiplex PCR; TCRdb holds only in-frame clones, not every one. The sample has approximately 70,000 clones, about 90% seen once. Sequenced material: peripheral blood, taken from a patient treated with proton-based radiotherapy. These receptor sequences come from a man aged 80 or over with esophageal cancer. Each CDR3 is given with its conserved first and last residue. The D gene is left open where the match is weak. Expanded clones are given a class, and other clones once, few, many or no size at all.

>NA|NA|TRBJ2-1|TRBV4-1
TGCGCCAGCAGCCAAGGCACATACAATGAGCAGTTCTTC
CASSQGTYNEQFF
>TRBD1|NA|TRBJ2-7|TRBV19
TGTGCCAGTAGTAGGGAGGGGACAGGGGGCTACGAGCAGTACTTC
CASSREGTGGYEQYF
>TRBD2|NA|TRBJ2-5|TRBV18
TGTGCCAGCTCCCCCCTACTAGCGGGAGGACAAGAGACCCAGTACTTC
CASSPLLAGGQETQYF
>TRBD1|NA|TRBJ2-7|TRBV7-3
TGTGCCAGCAGCATCGGACAGGGATTCTACGAGCAGTACTTC
CASSIGQGFYEQYF
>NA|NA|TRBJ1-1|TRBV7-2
TGTGCCAGCAGCTTCGGGGGGGGCACTGAAGCTTTCTTT
CASSFGGGTEAFF
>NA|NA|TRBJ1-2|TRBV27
TGTGCCAGCAGTTTTGAGGGTGGTGGCTACACCTTC
CASSFEGGGYTF
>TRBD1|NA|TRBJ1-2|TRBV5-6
TGTGCCAGCACCCTAGGGGGCCTTTTTGGCGGCTACACCTTC
CASTLGGLFGGYTF
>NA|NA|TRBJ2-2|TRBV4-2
TGTGCCAGCAGCCAGGAAGGGGGACAGAACACCGGGGAGCTGTTTTTT
CASSQEGGQNTGELFF
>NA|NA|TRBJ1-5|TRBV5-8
TGTGCCAGCAGCTTAAATCAGCCCCAGCATTTT
CASSLNQPQHF
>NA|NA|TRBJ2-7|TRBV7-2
TGTGCCAGCAGCTTACTCTCGCCCCGTTATTCCTACGAGCAGTACTTC
CASSLLSPRYSYEQYF
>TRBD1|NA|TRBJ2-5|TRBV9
TGTGCCAGCAGCGCAAGGACAGGGCCCATTCAAGAGACCCAGTACTTC
CASSARTGPIQETQYF
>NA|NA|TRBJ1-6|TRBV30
TGTGCCTGGATCATGGCGGGGGCCCGCACCCTCCACTTT
CAWIMAGARTLHF
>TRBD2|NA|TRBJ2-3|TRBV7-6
TGTGCCAGCAGCTCCCGGGCGGGAGTGGTAGATACGCAGTATTTT
CASSSRAGVVDTQYF
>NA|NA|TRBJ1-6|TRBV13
TGTGCCAGCAGCCTTATGGGGGGATCACCCCTCCACTTT
CASSLMGGSPLHF
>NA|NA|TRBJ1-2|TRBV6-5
TGTGCCAGCAGTCGACAGTCCCGGGCTAACTATGGCTACACCTTC
CASSRQSRANYGYTF
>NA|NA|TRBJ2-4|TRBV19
TGTGGCTCCTCAGGGGGGCAGGCCAAAAACATTCAGTACTTC
CGSSGGQAKNIQYF
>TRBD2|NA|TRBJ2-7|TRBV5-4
TGTGCCAGCAGCTTGGGCGAGCGGGGTTACGAGCAGTACTTC
CASSLGERGYEQYF
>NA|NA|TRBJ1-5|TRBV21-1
TGTGCCAGCAGCGCCTTAGACAGGGATGTAGTCAATCAGCCCCAGCATTTT
CASSALDRDVVNQPQHF
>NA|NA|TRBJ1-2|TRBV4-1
TGCGCCAGCAGCCCCCTAGTCGCCGGGGCGTATGGCTACACCTTC
CASSPLVAGAYGYTF
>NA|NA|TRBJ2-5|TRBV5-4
TGTGCCAGCAGCTTGGGGGTTGGGGTGGAAGAGACCCAGTACTTC
CASSLGVGVEETQYF
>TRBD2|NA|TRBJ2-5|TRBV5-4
TGTGCCAGCAGCCTCGGGCTAGCGGGAGGGACGGGAAAGACCCAGTACTTC
CASSLGLAGGTGKTQYF
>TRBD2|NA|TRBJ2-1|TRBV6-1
TGTGCCAGCAGTGAGGCTAGCGGGAGGCCGAACAATGAGCAGTTCTTC
CASSEASGRPNNEQFF
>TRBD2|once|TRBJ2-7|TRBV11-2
TGTGCCAGCAGCTCGAATTCCGGGACTAGCGGGAGGTGGGAGCAGTACTTC
CASSSNSGTSGRWEQYF
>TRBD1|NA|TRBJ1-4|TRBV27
TGTGCCAGCAGTCCCCCGGGACAGGGTGAAGAAAAACTGTTTTTT
CASSPPGQGEEKLFF
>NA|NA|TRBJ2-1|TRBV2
TGTGCCAGCAGTGAACGTAGCGGACTTGCCCTATTTCGTGATGAGCAGTTCTTC
CASSERSGLALFRDEQFF
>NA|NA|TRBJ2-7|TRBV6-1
TGTGCCAGCAGTACGCTGAGGGGCTACGAGCAGTACTTC
CASSTLRGYEQYF
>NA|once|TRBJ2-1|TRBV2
TGTGCCAGCAGTGATGGGATGTCCTACAATGAGCAGTTCTTC
CASSDGMSYNEQFF
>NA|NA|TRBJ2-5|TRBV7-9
TGTGCCAGCAGCTTAGTTAGTGGAGAGACCCAGTACTTC
CASSLVSGETQYF
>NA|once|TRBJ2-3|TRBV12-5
TGTGCTAGTGGTTTGCGGGGAACTCACACAGATACGCAGTATTTT
CASGLRGTHTDTQYF
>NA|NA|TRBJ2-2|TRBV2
TGTGCCAGCAGTGCCCAGCGGCAGGGCGGGGAGCTGTTTTTT
CASSAQRQGGELFF
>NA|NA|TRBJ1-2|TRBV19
TGTGCCAGTACCAACAAGGCACAGTTCCTCGGGGGCTACACCTTC
CASTNKAQFLGGYTF
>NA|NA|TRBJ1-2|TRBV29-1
TGCAGCGTTGAACCCTTTCGGGGGGCGGAAGGCTACACCTTC
CSVEPFRGAEGYTF
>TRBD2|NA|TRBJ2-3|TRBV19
TGTGCCAGTAGTACCCTGGGGGAGAGCGGGAGTGGGACAGATACGCAGTATTTT
CASSTLGESGSGTDTQYF
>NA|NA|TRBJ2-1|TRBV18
TGTGCCAGCTCGACAGACGGGGGCAATGAGCAGTTCTTC
CASSTDGGNEQFF
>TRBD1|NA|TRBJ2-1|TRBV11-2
TGTGCCAGCAGCTTAGGGGACAGGGCCCTCCATGAGCAGTTCTTC
CASSLGDRALHEQFF
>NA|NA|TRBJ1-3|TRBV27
TGTGCCAGCAGTAGGGGACGGTTCTCTGGAAACACCATATATTTT
CASSRGRFSGNTIYF
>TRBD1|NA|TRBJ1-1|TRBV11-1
TGTGCCAGCAGCTTATCAGGGGGGAACACTGAAGCTTTCTTT
CASSLSGGNTEAFF
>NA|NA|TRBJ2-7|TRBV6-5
TGTGCCAGCACCCCCTTTCTAGAATCCTACGAGCAGTACTTC
CASTPFLESYEQYF
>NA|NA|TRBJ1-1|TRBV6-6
TGTGCCACTCGGAGGCAGTTGAACACTGAAGCTTTCTTT
CATRRQLNTEAFF
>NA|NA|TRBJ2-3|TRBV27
TGTGCCAGCAGTTCCCCCCCCAGCCCCGTCGGAGATACGCAGTATTTT
CASSSPPSPVGDTQYF
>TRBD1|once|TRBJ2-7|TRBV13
TGTGCCAGCAGCTCGGACAGGGGGCTGGAGCAGTACTTC
CASSSDRGLEQYF
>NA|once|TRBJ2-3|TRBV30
TGTGCCTGGAGGGACACAGATACGCAGTATTTT
CAWRDTDTQYF
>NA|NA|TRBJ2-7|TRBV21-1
TGTGCCAGCCGCGACAAGATCTACGAGCAGTACTTC
CASRDKIYEQYF
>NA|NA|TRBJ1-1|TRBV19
TGTGCCAGTAGTATCCCCCTTCTTGGCAGTGAAGCTTTCTTT
CASSIPLLGSEAFF
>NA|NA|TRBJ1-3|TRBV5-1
TGCGCCAGCAGCTGGAGGACAGATGGAAACACCATATATTTT
CASSWRTDGNTIYF
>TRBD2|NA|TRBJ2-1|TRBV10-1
TGCGCCAGCAGGGAGGGACTAGCGTTTGACAATGAGCAGTTCTTC
CASREGLAFDNEQFF
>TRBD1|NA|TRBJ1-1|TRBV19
TGTGCCAGTAGTAGACAGGGGAGGACTGAAGCTTTCTTT
CASSRQGRTEAFF
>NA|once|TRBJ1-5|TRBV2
TGTGCCAGCAGTGAAGAGCGGGTTAGCAATCAGCCCCAGCATTTT
CASSEERVSNQPQHF
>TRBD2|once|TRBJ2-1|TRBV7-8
TGTGCCAGCGGCCAGGTAATGGGAGGGCCCAGTGAGCAGTTCTTC
CASGQVMGGPSEQFF
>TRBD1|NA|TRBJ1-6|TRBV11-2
TGTGCCAGCAGTCTAACGACGGGCAGGGGGAATTCACCCCTCCACTTT
CASSLTTGRGNSPLHF
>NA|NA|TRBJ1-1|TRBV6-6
TGTGCCAGCAGTTATGAGAGGGGAGGTCGGGCTTTCTTT
CASSYERGGRAFF
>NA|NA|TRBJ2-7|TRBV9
TGTGCCAGCAGCGTAGGTGGACAGTCCTACGAGCAGTACTTC
CASSVGGQSYEQYF
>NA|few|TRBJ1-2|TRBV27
TGTGCCAGCAGTTTCTCCGGGGGCACTAACTATGGCTACACCTTC
CASSFSGGTNYGYTF